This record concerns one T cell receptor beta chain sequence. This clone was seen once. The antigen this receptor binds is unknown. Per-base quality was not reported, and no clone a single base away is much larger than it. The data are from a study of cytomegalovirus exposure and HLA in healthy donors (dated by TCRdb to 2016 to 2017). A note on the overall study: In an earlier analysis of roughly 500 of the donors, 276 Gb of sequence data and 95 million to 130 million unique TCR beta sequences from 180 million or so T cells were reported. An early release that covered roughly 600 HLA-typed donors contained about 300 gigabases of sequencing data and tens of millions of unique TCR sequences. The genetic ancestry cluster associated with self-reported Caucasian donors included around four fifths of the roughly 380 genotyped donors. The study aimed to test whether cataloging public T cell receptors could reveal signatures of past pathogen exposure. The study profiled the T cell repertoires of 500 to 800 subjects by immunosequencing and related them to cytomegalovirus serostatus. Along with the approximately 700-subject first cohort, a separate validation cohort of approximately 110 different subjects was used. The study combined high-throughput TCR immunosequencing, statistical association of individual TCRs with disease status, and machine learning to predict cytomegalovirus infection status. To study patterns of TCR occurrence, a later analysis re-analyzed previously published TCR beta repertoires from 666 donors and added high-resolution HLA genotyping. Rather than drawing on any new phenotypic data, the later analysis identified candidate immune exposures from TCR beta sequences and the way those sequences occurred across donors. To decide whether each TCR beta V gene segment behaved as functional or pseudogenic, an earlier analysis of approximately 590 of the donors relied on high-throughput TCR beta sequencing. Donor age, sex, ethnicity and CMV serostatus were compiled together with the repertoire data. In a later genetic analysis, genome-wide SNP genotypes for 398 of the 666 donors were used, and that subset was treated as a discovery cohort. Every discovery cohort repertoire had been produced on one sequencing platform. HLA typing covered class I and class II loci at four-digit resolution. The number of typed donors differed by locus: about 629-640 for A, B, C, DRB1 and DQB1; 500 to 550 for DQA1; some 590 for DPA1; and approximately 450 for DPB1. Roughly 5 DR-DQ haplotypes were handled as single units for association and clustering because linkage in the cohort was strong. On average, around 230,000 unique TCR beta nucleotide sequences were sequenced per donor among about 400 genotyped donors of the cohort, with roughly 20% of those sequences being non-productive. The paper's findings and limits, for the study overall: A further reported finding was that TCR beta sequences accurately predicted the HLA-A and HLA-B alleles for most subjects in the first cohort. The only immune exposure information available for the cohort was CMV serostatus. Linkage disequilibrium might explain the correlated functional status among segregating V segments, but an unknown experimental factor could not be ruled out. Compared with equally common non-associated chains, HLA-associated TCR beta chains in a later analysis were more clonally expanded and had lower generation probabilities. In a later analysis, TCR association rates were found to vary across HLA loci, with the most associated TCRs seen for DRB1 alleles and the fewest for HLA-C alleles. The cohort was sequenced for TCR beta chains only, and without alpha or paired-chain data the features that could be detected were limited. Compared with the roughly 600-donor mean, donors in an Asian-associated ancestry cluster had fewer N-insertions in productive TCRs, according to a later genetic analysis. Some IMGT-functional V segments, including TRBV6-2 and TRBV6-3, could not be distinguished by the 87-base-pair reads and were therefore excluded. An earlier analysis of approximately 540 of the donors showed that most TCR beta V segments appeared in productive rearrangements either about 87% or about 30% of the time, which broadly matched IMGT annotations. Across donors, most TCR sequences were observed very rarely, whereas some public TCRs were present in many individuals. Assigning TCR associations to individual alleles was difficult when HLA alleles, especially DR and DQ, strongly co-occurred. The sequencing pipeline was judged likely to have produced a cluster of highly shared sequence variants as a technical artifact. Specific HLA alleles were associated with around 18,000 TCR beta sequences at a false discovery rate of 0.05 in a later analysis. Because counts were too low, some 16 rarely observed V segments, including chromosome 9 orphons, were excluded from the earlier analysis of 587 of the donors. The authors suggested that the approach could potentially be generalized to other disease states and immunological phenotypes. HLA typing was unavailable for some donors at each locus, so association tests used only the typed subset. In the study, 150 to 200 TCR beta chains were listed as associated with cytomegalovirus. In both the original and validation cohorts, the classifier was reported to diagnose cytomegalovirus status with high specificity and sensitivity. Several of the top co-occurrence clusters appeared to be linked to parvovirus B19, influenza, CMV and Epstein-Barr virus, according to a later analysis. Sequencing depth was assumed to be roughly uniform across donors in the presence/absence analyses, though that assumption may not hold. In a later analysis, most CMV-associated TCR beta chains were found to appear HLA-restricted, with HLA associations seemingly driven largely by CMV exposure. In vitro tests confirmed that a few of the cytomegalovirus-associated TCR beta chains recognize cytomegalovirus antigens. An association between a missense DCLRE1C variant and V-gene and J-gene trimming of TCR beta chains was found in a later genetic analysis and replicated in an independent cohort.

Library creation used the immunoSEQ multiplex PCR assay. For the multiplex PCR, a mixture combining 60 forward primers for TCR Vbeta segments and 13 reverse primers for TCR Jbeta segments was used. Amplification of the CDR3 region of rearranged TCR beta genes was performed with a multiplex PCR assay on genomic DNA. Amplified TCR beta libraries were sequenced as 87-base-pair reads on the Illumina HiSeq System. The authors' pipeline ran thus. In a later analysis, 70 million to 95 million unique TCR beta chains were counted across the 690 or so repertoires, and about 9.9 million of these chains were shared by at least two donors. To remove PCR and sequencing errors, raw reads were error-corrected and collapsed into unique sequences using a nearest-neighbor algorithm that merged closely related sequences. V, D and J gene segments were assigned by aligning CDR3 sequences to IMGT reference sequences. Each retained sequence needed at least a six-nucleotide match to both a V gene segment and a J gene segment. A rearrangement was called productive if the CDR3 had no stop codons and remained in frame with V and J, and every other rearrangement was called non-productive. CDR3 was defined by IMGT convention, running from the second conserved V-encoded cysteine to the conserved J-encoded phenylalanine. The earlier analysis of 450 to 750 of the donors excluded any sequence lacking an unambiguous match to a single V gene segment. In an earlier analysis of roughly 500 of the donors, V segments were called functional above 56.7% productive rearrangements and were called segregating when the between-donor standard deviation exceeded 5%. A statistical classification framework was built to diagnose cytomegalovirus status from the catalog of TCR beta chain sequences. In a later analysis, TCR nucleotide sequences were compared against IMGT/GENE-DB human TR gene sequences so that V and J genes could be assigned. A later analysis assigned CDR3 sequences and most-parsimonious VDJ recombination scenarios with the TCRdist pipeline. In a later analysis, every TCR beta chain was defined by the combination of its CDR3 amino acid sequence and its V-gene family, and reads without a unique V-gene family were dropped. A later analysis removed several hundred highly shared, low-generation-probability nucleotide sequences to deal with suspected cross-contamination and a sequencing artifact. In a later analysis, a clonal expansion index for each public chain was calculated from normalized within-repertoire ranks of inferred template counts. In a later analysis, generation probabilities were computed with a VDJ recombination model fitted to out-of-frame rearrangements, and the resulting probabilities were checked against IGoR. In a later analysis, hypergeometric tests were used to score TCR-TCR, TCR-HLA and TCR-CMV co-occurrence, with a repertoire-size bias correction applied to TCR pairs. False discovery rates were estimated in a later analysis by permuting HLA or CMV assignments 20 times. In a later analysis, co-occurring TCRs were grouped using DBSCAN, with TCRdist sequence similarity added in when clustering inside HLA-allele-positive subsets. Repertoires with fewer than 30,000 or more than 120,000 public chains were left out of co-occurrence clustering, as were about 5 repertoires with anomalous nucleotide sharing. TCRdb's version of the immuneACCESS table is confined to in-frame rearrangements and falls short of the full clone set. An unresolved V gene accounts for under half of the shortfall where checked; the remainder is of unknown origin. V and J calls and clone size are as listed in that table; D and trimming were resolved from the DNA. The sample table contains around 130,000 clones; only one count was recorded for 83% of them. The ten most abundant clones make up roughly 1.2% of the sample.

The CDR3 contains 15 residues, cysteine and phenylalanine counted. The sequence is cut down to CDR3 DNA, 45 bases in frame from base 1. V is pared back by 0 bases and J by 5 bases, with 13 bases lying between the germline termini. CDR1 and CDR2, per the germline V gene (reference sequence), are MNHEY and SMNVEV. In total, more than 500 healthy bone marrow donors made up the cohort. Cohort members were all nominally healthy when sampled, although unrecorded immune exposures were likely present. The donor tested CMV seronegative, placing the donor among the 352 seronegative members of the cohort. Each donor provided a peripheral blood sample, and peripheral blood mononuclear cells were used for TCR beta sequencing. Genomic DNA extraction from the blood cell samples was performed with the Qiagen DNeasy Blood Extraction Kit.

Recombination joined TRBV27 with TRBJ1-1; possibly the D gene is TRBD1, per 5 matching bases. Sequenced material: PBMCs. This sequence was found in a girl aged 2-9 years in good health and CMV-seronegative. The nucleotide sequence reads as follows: TGTGCCAGCAGTTTATCGATAGCCGGGGGGACTGAAGCTTTCTTT. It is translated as CASSLSIAGGTEAFF.